This passage covers 25 T cell receptor beta chains from one sample sequenced in a study of blood T cell repertoires in COVID-19. Data came from immunoSEQ multiplex PCR; TCRdb stores just in-frame clones and leaves some out. The sample has 60,000 to 85,000 clones, roughly 86% seen once. The material sequenced was peripheral blood. The receptors come from a man between 65 and 85 years old with acute or convalescent COVID-19.

The V gene is TRBV9, the J gene TRBJ2-2; 7 bases line up with TRBD2. The CDR3 runs 15 residues. CDR1 and CDR2 from the germline V gene are SGDLS and YYNGEE. The V segment lost 0 bases and the J segment 4 bases; nucleotides outside the gene matches: 3. The CDR3 region is CASSVVREGTGELFF. In nucleotides, the CDR3 is TGTGCCAGCAGCGTAGTTAGGGAGGGCACCGGGGAGCTGTTTTTT.

V usage is TRBV28 and J usage is TRBJ1-1; TRBD1 matches at 8 bases. The CDR3 contains 15 residues. Per germline, CDR1 MDHEN and CDR2 SYDVKM. The junction had 8 bases not matched to a gene; V was cut back by 7 bases and J by 1 base. The CDR3 here is CASTSTGATNTEAFF. CDR3 DNA: TGTGCCAGCACGTCGACAGGGGCGACGAACACTGAAGCTTTCTTT.

The J gene is TRBJ1-5, the V gene TRBV24-1; TRBD1 aligns across 7 bases. CDR3 length: 14 amino acids. Germline CDR1 reads KGHDR; CDR2 reads SFDVKD. V shed 4 bases and J 4 bases; nucleotides not matched to a gene: 3. CDR3 nucleotides: TGTGCCACCAGTGAGCCGGGACAGAATCAGCCCCAGCATTTT. Translating gives CATSEPGQNQPQHF.

J is TRBJ1-5 and V is TRBV10-1, with 9 bases that match TRBD1. The germline V gene has CDR1 WNHNN and CDR2 SYGVQD (reference sequence). The CDR3 spans 13 residues. With 10 bases clipped from V and 2 bases from J, the junction kept 3 bases outside the gene matches. The CDR3 loop is CATRDRGNQPQHF. The CDR3 coding sequence is TGCGCCACGAGGGACAGGGGCAATCAGCCCCAGCATTTT.

The rearrangement links TRBV10-3 to TRBJ1-5, with D maybe TRBD1 (5 bases). This CDR3 is 15 amino acids long. Germline V gene lookup returns CDR1 ENHRY and CDR2 SYGVKD. Trimming took 6 bases from V and 2 from J, leaving 14 bases between them. Here the CDR3 DNA reads TGTGCCATCAGCCCCCGGGGGTCGGGCAATCAGCCCCAGCATTTT. This gives the protein CAISPRGSGNQPQHF.

The gene calls are TRBV6-1 and TRBJ2-7; D not resolved. The CDR3 extends over 15 amino acids. The germline gives CDR1 MNHNS, CDR2 SASEGT. Trimming shortened V by 2 bases and J by 0 bases, and 11 bases separated the two germline ends. The CDR3 DNA reads as TGTGCCAGCAGTGAACTTGGCGGAGCCTCCTACGAGCAGTACTTC. It yields the protein CASSELGGASYEQYF.

The chain couples TRBV24-1 to TRBJ2-2; TRBD1 aligns across 10 bases. Germline V gives CDR1 KGHDR, CDR2 SFDVKD. V lost 4 bases to trimming and J lost 5 bases; unmatched junction nucleotides: 3. This CDR3 contains 15 residues. Here the CDR3 reads CATSEPGQGTGELFF. The CDR3 coding sequence is TGTGCCACCAGTGAGCCGGGACAGGGGACCGGGGAGCTGTTTTTT.

J is TRBJ2-3 and V is TRBV3-1 (or the pseudogene TRBV3-2), with 9 nucleotides matching TRBD2. The CDR3 length is 13 residues. In germline, CDR1 is LGHDT, CDR2 YNNKEL (reference sequence). Unmatched junction bases numbered 2, after V lost 4 bases and J lost 6 bases. CDR3 sequence reads: CASSPGLADTQYF. The CDR3 nucleotides read TGTGCCAGCAGCCCCGGACTAGCGGATACGCAGTATTTT.

The chain is built from TRBV6-5 and TRBJ1-3; 7 bases are shared with TRBD1. Germline lookup yields CDR1 MNHEY and CDR2 SVGAGI. After removal of 10 bases from V and 2 bases from J, the junction contained 8 bases not matched to a gene. The CDR3 consists of 14 residues. CDR3 nucleotide sequence: TGTGCCACCTACAGGGGCGGCCCTGGAAACACCATATATTTT. It yields the protein CATYRGGPGNTIYF.

V usage is TRBV2 and J usage is TRBJ1-2; weak D call: TRBD1 (6 bases). There are 15 residues in the CDR3. CDR1 and CDR2 (germline): SNHLY, FYNNEI. Trimming shortened V by 5 bases and J by 0 bases, and 13 bases separated the two germline ends. CDR3 sequence reads: CASSSGGATNYGYTF. The DNA for the CDR3 is TGTGCCAGCAGTTCGGGGGGGGCTACTAACTATGGCTACACCTTC.

V usage is TRBV29-1 and J usage is TRBJ1-5; no reliable D call. The germline V gene encodes CDR1 SQVTM and CDR2 ANQGSEA. The CDR3 is 12 amino acids. The V and J ends lost 4 bases and 7 bases respectively, with 11 bases between them. The CDR3 region is CSVVQSGQPQHF. The DNA of the CDR3 is TGCAGCGTTGTTCAGTCGGGGCAGCCCCAGCATTTT.

V is TRBV5-6 and J is TRBJ1-3, with D uncertain. Trimming took off 0 bases at V and 2 bases at J, with 12 bases between the two ends. CDR3 length: 16 amino acids. The germline gives CDR1 SGHDT, CDR2 YYEEEE. CDR3 sequence reads: CASSLATEITGNTIYF. The CDR3 DNA follows: TGTGCCAGCAGCTTGGCCACGGAGATTACTGGAAACACCATATATTTT.

Details on this clone: One end of the junction fails to match germline, which may point to a read error. This rearrangement joins TRBV11-2 to TRBJ1-5; 7 bases agree with TRBD1. This CDR3 has 15 residues. Germline loops: CDR1 SGHAT, CDR2 FQNNGV. In nucleotides, the CDR3 is TGTGCCAGCAGCCTAGAGGGGGCTAAGGATCAGCCCCAGCATTTT. Translating gives CASSLEGAKDQPQHF.

The chain joins TRBV7-8 to TRBJ1-4; D is uncertain. Trimming shortened V by 4 bases and J by 2 bases, and 11 bases separated the two germline ends. Germline V gene lookup returns CDR1 SGHVS and CDR2 FQNEAQ. The CDR3 is made up of 15 amino acids. The CDR3 here is CASSYSVTTNEKLFF. CDR3 coding DNA: TGTGCCAGCAGCTACTCTGTGACTACTAATGAAAAACTGTTTTTT.

The genes are TRBV7-9 and TRBJ2-1, with D perhaps matching TRBD2 (5 bases). Trimming cost V 5 bases and J 1 base, with 12 bases left between them. Per the germline V gene, CDR1 is SEHNR and CDR2 is FQNEAQ (reference sequence). The CDR3 has 15 amino acids. The DNA for the CDR3 is TGTGCCAGCAGCCCACTGAGCGGTTCCTACAATGAGCAGTTCTTC. Translation gives CASSPLSGSYNEQFF.

Only one count was recorded for this clone. This chain connects TRBV7-8 to TRBJ2-3; possibly TRBD2 for D (5 bases). Germline V gives CDR1 SGHVS, CDR2 FQNEAQ. V shed 2 bases and J shed 4 bases, with 10 bases lying between them. The CDR3 contains 14 residues. CDR3 bases: TGTGCCAGCAGCTTAAGGACTGGAGCAGATACGCAGTATTTT. As protein: CASSLRTGADTQYF.

The chain links TRBV24-1 to TRBJ2-1, with 8 bases matching TRBD2. The CDR3 contains 13 residues. Germline CDR1 KGHDR, CDR2 SFDVKD. J was trimmed by 15 bases and V by 4 bases; bases with no gene match: 10. DNA for the CDR3: TGTGCCACCAGTGAAGGGGGGGGGACTAGTCTGTTCTTC. As protein: CATSEGGGTSLFF.

The gene calls are TRBV18 and TRBJ2-3, with D possibly being TRBD2 (6 bases). V lost 3 bases, J lost 0 bases, and 10 bases lay in between. Germline assignment: CDR1 KGHSH and CDR2 LQKENI. CDR3 size: 15 residues. CDR3 amino acids: CASSPESGSTDTQYF. CDR3 DNA sequence: TGTGCCAGCTCACCCGAGAGCGGGAGCACAGATACGCAGTATTTT.

The chain joins TRBV29-1 to TRBJ2-6; D is unclear. This CDR3 is built from 13 residues. Germline V gene sequence: CDR1 SQVTM, CDR2 ANQGSEA. V lost 7 bases, J lost 0 bases, and 7 bases lay in between. CDR3 protein: CSALYSGANVLTF. The DNA for the CDR3 is TGCAGCGCATTGTACTCTGGGGCCAACGTCCTGACTTTC. Full variable domain (rest looked up from reference TRBV29-1 and TRBJ2-6): SAVISQKPSRDICQRGTSLTIQCQVDSQVTMMFWYRQQPGQSLTLIATANQGSEATYESGFVIDKFPISRPNLTFSTLTVSNMSPEDSSIYLCSALYSGANVLTFGAGSRLTVL.

This rearrangement joins TRBV4-2 to TRBJ2-1; a possible D gene is TRBD2 (5 bases). The V and J ends lost 1 base and 5 bases respectively, with 15 bases between them. The germline CDR1 and CDR2 sequences are LGHNA and YNFKEQ. This CDR3 spans 16 amino acids. This CDR3 is CASSQVGVSVDNEQFF. Written as DNA, the CDR3 is TGTGCCAGCAGCCAAGTCGGAGTTAGCGTGGACAATGAGCAGTTCTTC.

This clone appeared once. This chain uses TRBV12-3 or TRBV12-4 with TRBJ1-1; 7 bases align to TRBD1. This CDR3 contains 13 residues. J was trimmed by 4 bases and V by 4 bases; bases with no gene match: 3. The chain's CDR3 is CASSSSGGTEAFF. In DNA form, the CDR3 reads TGTGCCAGCAGTTCTTCAGGGGGCACTGAAGCTTTCTTT.

The chain combines TRBV11-2 with TRBJ2-7; 12 nucleotides line up with TRBD2. Losses at the gene ends were 7 bases for V and 4 bases for J; bases not matched to a gene: 14. The CDR3 length is 17 residues. Germline V gene data show CDR1 as SGHAT and CDR2 as FQNNGV. CDR3 nucleotide sequence: TGTGCCAGCAAAACTGTGGTGGCTAGCGGGAGGGGTTACGAGCAGTACTTC. It encodes CASKTVVASGRGYEQYF.

The sample holds a few counts of this clone. The rearrangement uses TRBV6-5 and TRBJ1-2; D is ambiguous. V was trimmed by 6 bases and J by 0 bases, leaving 11 bases between them. This CDR3 contains 14 residues. Germline V lookup: CDR1 MNHEY, CDR2 SVGAGI. The DNA for the CDR3 is TGTGCCAGCAGCCCCAGTGTTCCTAACTATGGCTACACCTTC. Protein: CASSPSVPNYGYTF.

The chain links TRBV5-1 to TRBJ2-7; 9 bases are a match to TRBD1. Unmatched junction bases numbered 9, after V lost 5 bases and J lost 3 bases. CDR1 is SGHRS and CDR2 is YFSETQ in the germline V gene. The CDR3 is 15 amino acids. This CDR3 is CASSPGQGRLYEQYF. The CDR3 DNA follows: TGCGCCAGCAGTCCGGGACAGGGAAGACTCTACGAGCAGTACTTC.

CDR3 bases: TGTGCCAGCAGCAGGGTTAGACAGGGTGCCAATTCACCCCTCCACTTT. Its protein is CASSRVRQGANSPLHF. The rearrangement links TRBV21-1 to TRBJ1-6; the DNA was not used to check the table's D call, TRBD1. TRBV21-1 is deemed a pseudogene. CDR3 length: 16 amino acids.